These 5 T cell receptor beta chains were all obtained from the same sample, sequenced in a study of T cell responses to AZD1222 COVID-19 vaccine. This table comes from immunoSEQ multiplex PCR, and its TCRdb copy is limited to in-frame clones, with some not included. The sample carries about 110,000 clones, roughly 89% recorded once. The sample was peripheral blood, taken on day 0 of MenACWY control vaccination. The source of these receptors is an adult in good health.

The chain joins TRBV30 to TRBJ1-5, with D uncertain. The germline CDR1 and CDR2 sequences are GTSNPN and SVGIG (reference sequence). The germline V and J ends were trimmed by 2 bases and 7 bases, with 9 bases remaining between them. This CDR3 has 12 residues. CDR3 amino acids: CAWSYGGQPQHF. The DNA for the CDR3 is TGTGCCTGGAGTTACGGAGGACAGCCCCAGCATTTT.

The chain links TRBV7-3 to TRBJ2-2; tentatively, D is TRBD2 (5 bases). V lost 0 bases, J lost 4 bases, and 9 bases lay in between. There are 15 residues in the CDR3. The germline V gene has CDR1 SGHTA and CDR2 FQGTGA. The CDR3 region is CASSLTASSTGELFF. CDR3 nucleotides: TGTGCCAGCAGCTTAACGGCTAGCAGCACCGGGGAGCTGTTTTTT.

This clone is a singleton in its sample. The chain carries TRBV9 and TRBJ1-3, with a weak D call TRBD1 (6 bases). CDR3 length: 13 residues. CDR1 SGDLS and CDR2 YYNGEE come from the germline V gene. Trimming left V 4 bases short and J 5 bases short, with 10 bases between. CDR3 DNA sequence: TGTGCCAGCAGCCCGGACAGACGAAACACCATATATTTT. Translating gives CASSPDRRNTIYF.

The genes are TRBV15 and TRBJ1-5; possible D gene TRBD1, 6 bases. Deletions cut 0 bases from V and 0 bases from J, with 9 bases between. This CDR3 is built from 16 residues. Per the germline V gene, CDR1 is LNHNV and CDR2 is YYDKDF (reference sequence). CDR3 bases: TGTGCCACCAGCAGAGATCGACAGGCTAGCAATCAGCCCCAGCATTTT. Translating it yields CATSRDRQASNQPQHF.

The chain links TRBV6-5 to TRBJ2-7; D unclear. CDR1 is MNHEY, CDR2 SVGAGI, per germline. This CDR3 is built from 14 residues. V lost 2 bases to trimming and J lost 11 bases, with 19 bases between them. CDR3 region: CASSYGRMSPIEYF. Written as DNA, the CDR3 is TGTGCCAGCAGTTACGGTCGTATGTCTCCAATAGAGTACTTC.